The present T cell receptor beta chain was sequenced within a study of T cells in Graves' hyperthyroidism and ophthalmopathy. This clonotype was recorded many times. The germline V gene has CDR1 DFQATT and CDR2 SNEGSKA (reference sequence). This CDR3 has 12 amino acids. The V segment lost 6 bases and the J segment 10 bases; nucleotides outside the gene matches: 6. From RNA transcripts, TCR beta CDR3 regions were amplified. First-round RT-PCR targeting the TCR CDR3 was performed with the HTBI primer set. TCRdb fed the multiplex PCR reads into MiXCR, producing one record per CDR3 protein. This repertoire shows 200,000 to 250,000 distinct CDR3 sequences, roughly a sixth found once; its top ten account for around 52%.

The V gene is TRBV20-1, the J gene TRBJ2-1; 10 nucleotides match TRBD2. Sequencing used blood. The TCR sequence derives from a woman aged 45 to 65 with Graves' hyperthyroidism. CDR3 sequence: CSAKNSGREQFF. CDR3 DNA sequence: TGCAGTGCCAAGAATAGCGGGAGGGAGCAGTTCTTC.